The present T cell receptor (beta chain) was sequenced within a study of Ad26.COV2.S vaccination and SARS-CoV-2 variants. For the study at large: Ad26.COV2.S given intramuscularly, once or twice 56 days apart. Points from the study as a whole: Substantial breadth was reported for post-vaccination spike-specific CD8+ and CD4+ T cells. Recipients of vaccine and of placebo showed similar breadth of their non-spike TCR repertoires.

Method: immunoSEQ multiplex PCR; TCRdb's copy keeps in-frame clones and lacks some. The sample carries about 430,000 clones, 80% to 95% recorded once. With respect to this clone: Its antigen is unknown.

The treatment: over 15 received Ad26.COV2.S at low or high dose, single or two shots; about five received placebo; per-sample allocation not given. All samples were drawn on day 63, counting from the first vaccine or placebo injection. Vaccine was an Ad26 vector expressing Wuhan-strain SARS-CoV-2 spike. In germline, CDR1 is SGHTA, CDR2 FQGTGA. The trim removed 5 bases at V and 2 bases at J, leaving 2 bases unmatched. The CDR3 is 13 residues long. Sequences were derived from peripheral blood, sampled in a trial of Ad26.COV2.S vaccine versus placebo. The rearrangement uses TRBV7-3 and TRBJ2-5; 7 positions match TRBD1. The receptor's source is a person between 18 and 60 years old who received the Ad26.COV2.S COVID-19 vaccine or a placebo. CDR3 residues: CASSRDRQETQYF. Here the CDR3 DNA reads TGTGCCAGCAGCCGGGACAGACAAGAGACCCAGTACTTC.